A single sample is the source of the 18 T cell receptor beta chains below, sequenced in a study of CD4 T cells in relation to SARS-CoV-2 and coronaviruses. TCRdb's copy holds only in-frame clones and misses some; the assay was immunoSEQ multiplex PCR. Among 40,000 or so clones, more than 70% were seen once, and the ten largest hold approximately 4.5%. Their antigens are not known. The sequencing input was naive CD4+ T cells from PBMCs, cultured in vitro. Subset specified: naive CD4+ T cells isolated by negative enrichment. The receptors here all came from an adult with COVID-19.

This clone was observed a few times. The rearrangement joins TRBV7-8 to TRBJ1-2; tentative D call: TRBD1 (5 bases). V was pared by 0 bases and J by 9 bases, with 8 bases between. This CDR3 region has 12 residues. In germline, CDR1 is SGHVS, CDR2 FQNEAQ. This CDR3 is CASSLAAGSYTF. The CDR3, as DNA: TGTGCCAGCAGCTTAGCTGCAGGGAGCTACACCTTC.

The chain has TRBV7-2 and TRBJ2-7, with no clear D. The V end was cut by 5 bases, the J end by 6 bases, with 17 bases between. The CDR3 is 14 amino acids. Germline V CDR1 and CDR2: SGHTA, FQGNSA. The CDR3 DNA is TGTGCCAGCAGCCCGACAAATGTCTACTCCGAGCAGTACTTC. This codes for CASSPTNVYSEQYF.

This chain connects TRBV9 to TRBJ2-7; unclear D gene. Trimming removed 2 bases at V and 0 bases at J, with 12 bases between. Germline CDR1 SGDLS, CDR2 YYNGEE. The CDR3 has 15 residues. The CDR3 nucleotides are TGTGCCAGCAGCGTCTCGGCCGGACGCTCCTACGAGCAGTACTTC. Translated, it gives CASSVSAGRSYEQYF.

The chain uses TRBV7-6 and TRBJ2-1, with D hard to call. Trimming stripped 2 bases from V and 6 bases from J, with 14 bases between. Germline V gives CDR1 SGHVS, CDR2 FNYEAQ. This CDR3 contains 15 residues. Written as DNA, the CDR3 is TGTGCCAGCAGCTTAACAGCGCATCTGGGCAATGAGCAGTTCTTC. It yields the protein CASSLTAHLGNEQFF. The whole variable domain, filled in from reference TRBV7-6 and TRBJ2-1, reads GAGVSQSPRYKVTKRGQDVALRCDPISGHVSLYWYRQALGQGPEFLTYFNYEAQQDKSGLPNDRFSAERPEGSISTLTIQRTEQRDSAMYRCASSLTAHLGNEQFFGPGTRLTVL.

The chain is built from TRBV4-2 and TRBJ1-1; 8 positions match TRBD1. This CDR3 has 14 amino acids. Germline V gene sequence: CDR1 LGHNA, CDR2 YNFKEQ. V was clipped by 4 bases and J by 5 bases; unmatched bases: 6. CDR3 region: CASSPTTGVTEAFF. CDR3 bases: TGTGCCAGCAGCCCTACGACAGGGGTTACTGAAGCTTTCTTT.

This chain uses TRBV4-1 with TRBJ1-2; possibly TRBD1 for D (6 bases). In germline, CDR1 is MGHRA, CDR2 YSYEKL. The CDR3 runs to 14 residues. With 4 bases removed from V and 4 bases from J, the gap between germline ends came to 13 bases. The CDR3 DNA reads TGCGCCAGCAGCCGCCTGTTGGACAGCTATGGCTACACCTTC. Translation: CASSRLLDSYGYTF.

This clone was seen once. The chain uses TRBV23-1 and TRBJ1-2; D is possibly TRBD1 (6 bases). TRBV23-1 has ORF status, its function being uncertain. This CDR3 comprises 17 residues. V dropped 4 bases and J dropped 4 bases, with 22 bases sitting between them. The CDR3 loop reads CASSLPSGAGDPYGYTF. CDR3 sequence (DNA): TGCGCCAGCAGTCTACCCTCAGGTGCAGGGGATCCCTATGGCTACACCTTC.

The rearrangement links TRBV5-4 to TRBJ2-1; 8 bases are a match to TRBD2. The germline CDR1 and CDR2 sequences are SGHNT and YYREEE (reference sequence). Germline trimming cut 5 bases from V and 0 bases from J; bases unmatched to any gene: 7. The CDR3 is made up of 16 amino acids. The CDR3 coding sequence is TGTGCCAGCAGGTCCGGGACTAGGAGCTCCTACAATGAGCAGTTCTTC. The encoded protein is CASRSGTRSSYNEQFF.

This chain joins TRBV19 and TRBJ1-1; D gene uncertain. This CDR3 region has 13 residues. Germline loops: CDR1 LNHDA, CDR2 SQIVND (reference sequence). Trimming shortened V by 4 bases and J by 0 bases, and 6 bases separated the two germline ends. CDR3 amino acids: CASSTQMNTEAFF. The CDR3 bases are TGTGCCAGTAGTACCCAAATGAACACTGAAGCTTTCTTT.

The chain employs TRBV18 and TRBJ2-2, with D possibly being TRBD1 (5 bases). Trimming stripped 1 base from V and 1 base from J, with 10 bases between. CDR1 is KGHSH, CDR2 LQKENI, per germline. This CDR3 is built from 16 residues. The CDR3 reads CASSPLRQGNTGELFF. The CDR3 nucleotides are TGTGCCAGCTCACCACTTCGGCAGGGGAACACCGGGGAGCTGTTTTTT.

CDR3 region: CASSYSAGTEAGELFF. The CDR3 DNA is TGTGCCAGCAGTTATTCCGCCGGGACAGAGGCCGGGGAGCTGTTTTTT. V usage is TRBV6-6 and J usage is TRBJ2-2; 7 bases are a match to TRBD1. J lost 6 bases, V lost 3 bases, and 10 bases had no gene match. The CDR3 loop spans 16 amino acids. Germline V gene data show CDR1 as MNHNY and CDR2 as SVGAGI (reference sequence).

The V and J genes are TRBV18 and TRBJ2-1, with no clear D. The V and J ends lost 2 bases and 6 bases respectively, with 5 bases between them. The CDR3 spans 12 residues. The germline V gene has CDR1 KGHSH and CDR2 LQKENI. The CDR3 is CASSPSVNEQFF. The CDR3 bases are TGTGCCAGCTCACCATCCGTCAATGAGCAGTTCTTC.

This rearrangement joins TRBV28 to TRBJ1-5; the D is unclear. Trimming shortened V by 2 bases and J by 5 bases, and 13 bases separated the two germline ends. CDR1 MDHEN and CDR2 SYDVKM come from the germline V gene. The CDR3 totals 15 residues. CDR3 protein: CASSLGVPSDQPQHF. In DNA, the CDR3 is TGTGCCAGCAGTTTAGGGGTTCCCTCCGATCAGCCCCAGCATTTT.

The J gene is TRBJ2-7, the V gene TRBV28; 7 positions agree with TRBD1. The germline gives CDR1 MDHEN, CDR2 SYDVKM. This CDR3 has 15 amino acids. Trimming at V came to 5 bases and at J to 2 bases, leaving 9 bases not matched to a gene. The CDR3 bases are TGTGCCAGCAGTACAACCGGGACAGCCCCCTACGAGCAGTACTTC. It codes for CASSTTGTAPYEQYF.

The chain employs TRBV29-1 and TRBJ2-5; TRBD2 matches at 8 bases. The CDR3 totals 17 residues. Unmatched junction bases numbered 19, after V lost 5 bases and J lost 5 bases. In germline, CDR1 is SQVTM, CDR2 ANQGSEA. In nucleotides, the CDR3 is TGCAGCGTTCTTTTGGCTAGCGGGCACGTCCTAGGGGAGACCCAGTACTTC. Translating it yields CSVLLASGHVLGETQYF.

V is TRBV2 and J is TRBJ2-7; D remains unclear. Trimming removed 7 bases at V and 4 bases at J, with 14 bases between. The CDR3 has 13 amino acids. The germline V gene encodes CDR1 SNHLY and CDR2 FYNNEI. As DNA, the CDR3 is TGTGCCAGCAATACAGCATTTGTTTACGAGCAGTACTTC. It translates to CASNTAFVYEQYF.

This chain uses TRBV18 with TRBJ1-1; TRBD1 aligns across 7 bases. CDR3 size: 14 residues. V lost 3 bases, J lost 3 bases, and 4 bases stayed unmatched. In germline, CDR1 is KGHSH, CDR2 LQKENI. The CDR3: CASSPGQRDTEAFF. The CDR3 nucleotides are TGTGCCAGCTCACCGGGACAGCGGGACACTGAAGCTTTCTTT.

Written as DNA, the CDR3 is TGTGCCAGCAGTGGGGAGGAGGGATCCTACAATGAGCAGTTCTTC. It yields the protein CASSGEEGSYNEQFF. The genes are TRBV2 and TRBJ2-1, with TRBD2 as a possible D gene (6 bases). V was clipped by 4 bases and J by 1 base, with 11 bases between them. The germline CDR1 and CDR2 sequences are SNHLY and FYNNEI. This CDR3 contains 15 residues.